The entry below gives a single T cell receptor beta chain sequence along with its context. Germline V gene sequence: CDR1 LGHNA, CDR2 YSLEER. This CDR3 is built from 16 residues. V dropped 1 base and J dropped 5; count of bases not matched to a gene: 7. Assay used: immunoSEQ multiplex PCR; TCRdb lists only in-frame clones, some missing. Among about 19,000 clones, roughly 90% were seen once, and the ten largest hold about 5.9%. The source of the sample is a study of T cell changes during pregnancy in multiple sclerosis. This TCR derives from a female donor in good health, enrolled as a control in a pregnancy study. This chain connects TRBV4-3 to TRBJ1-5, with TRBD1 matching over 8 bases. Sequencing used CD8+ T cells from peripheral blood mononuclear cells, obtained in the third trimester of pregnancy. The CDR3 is CASSQAYGTGDQPQHF. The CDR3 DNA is TGCGCCAGCAGCCAAGCGTACGGGACAGGCGATCAGCCCCAGCATTTT.